The sequence of this T cell receptor (beta chain) was determined in a study of blood T cell repertoires in COVID-19. Only in-frame clones appear in the TCRdb table, and some are missing; sequencing was by immunoSEQ multiplex PCR. Here the sample spans approximately 90,000 clones, around 86% being singletons. This CDR3 comprises 17 residues. Germline loops: CDR1 SGHTA, CDR2 FQGNSA. V trimming: 0 bases; J trimming: 1 base; junction bases outside the gene matches: 6. The sequenced material came from peripheral blood. This receptor was obtained from a woman older than 75 with acute or convalescent COVID-19. This chain connects TRBV7-2 to TRBJ2-5; 9 bases align to TRBD2. This CDR3 is CASSLAISGGSQETQYF. In nucleotides, the CDR3 is TGTGCCAGCAGCTTAGCGATTAGCGGGGGTTCCCAAGAGACCCAGTACTTC.